This T cell receptor (beta chain) was sequenced during a study of CD4+ T cells in melanoma. General study results and limits: In melanoma, neoantigen-specific CD4+ T cells reportedly differed in differentiation state.

Germline CDR1 reads GTSNPN; CDR2 reads SVGIG (reference sequence). CDR3 length: 15 amino acids. The V and J ends lost 4 bases and 1 base, in that order; junction bases with no gene match: 3. The table came from immunoSEQ multiplex PCR; TCRdb's copy has only in-frame clones and leaves some out. This table has about 140,000 clones, over 90% appearing once. Worth noting for this clone: Its antigen is undetermined.

This sequence originates from a human donor with melanoma. This chain links TRBV30 with TRBJ1-3, with 11 bases matching TRBD1. CDR3 residues: CAWMGQGVSGNTIYF. Written as DNA, the CDR3 is TGTGCCTGGATGGGACAGGGGGTTTCTGGAAACACCATATATTTT.